This TCR beta chain was captured by sequencing in a study of PD-L1 blockade in urothelial cancer. Study-level background: Administration of atezolizumab to patients began around 2014, at 1,200 mg intravenously every 3 weeks. The number of prior chemotherapy regimens per patient was 0 to 3. At 6 weeks and at 3 weeks (second dose) after treatment start, blood was analyzed. The study, taken as a whole, reports: Durable-benefit patients had greater expansion of tumor-associated blood clones at 3 weeks.

The CDR3 is 18 amino acids. V gave up 2 bases and J gave up 2 bases; unmatched junction bases: 8. Germline assignment: CDR1 SGHRS and CDR2 YFSETQ. Time point meaning: pretreatment peripheral blood. Concerning this clone itself: No antigen is known for it.

The table came from immunoSEQ multiplex PCR; TCRdb's copy has only in-frame clones and leaves some out. This sample has roughly 63,000 clones, with 80% to 90% found just once. The TCR was taken from a man between 65 and 80 years old with urothelial cancer. The sequencing used PBMCs, collected around atezolizumab (anti-PD-L1) treatment. This rearrangement joins TRBV5-1 to TRBJ2-7; 15 bases line up with TRBD2. DNA for the CDR3: TGCGCCAGCAGCTTCACCGGGACTAGCGGGGGGCCGGCCTACGAGCAGTACTTC. Its protein product is CASSFTGTSGGPAYEQYF.